The clone carrying this TCR beta chain was seen a single time. Produced via immunoSEQ multiplex PCR; TCRdb's table is partial and in-frame only. The top ten hold 3.5% to 4.5% of the sample, which has some 300,000 clones, 90% seen once. This entry comes from a study of blood T cell repertoires in COVID-19. Study overall: The samples span acute and convalescent COVID-19 from the United States, Italy and Spain.

The sequenced sample consisted of PBMCs or T cells enriched from blood (not recorded which). This receptor was identified in a woman in her late teens or twenties with acute COVID-19.

The CDR3 bases are TGTGCCAGCAGCGGCAGTACAGGGGATGTTCGGGGCTACACCTTC. It specifies CASSGSTGDVRGYTF. The chain couples TRBV9 to TRBJ1-2; 7 bases are shared with TRBD1. The CDR3 length is 15 residues. J gave up 8 bases and V 3 bases, and 13 bases lay outside the gene matches. CDR1 and CDR2 from the germline V gene are SGDLS and YYNGEE. Together with reference TRBV9 and TRBJ1-2, the CDR3 gives the full variable domain: DSGVTQTPKHLITATGQRVTLRCSPRSGDLSVYWYQQSLDQGLQFLIQYYNGEERAKGNILERFSAQQFPDLHSELNLSSLELGDSALYFCASSGSTGDVRGYTFGSGTRLTVV.